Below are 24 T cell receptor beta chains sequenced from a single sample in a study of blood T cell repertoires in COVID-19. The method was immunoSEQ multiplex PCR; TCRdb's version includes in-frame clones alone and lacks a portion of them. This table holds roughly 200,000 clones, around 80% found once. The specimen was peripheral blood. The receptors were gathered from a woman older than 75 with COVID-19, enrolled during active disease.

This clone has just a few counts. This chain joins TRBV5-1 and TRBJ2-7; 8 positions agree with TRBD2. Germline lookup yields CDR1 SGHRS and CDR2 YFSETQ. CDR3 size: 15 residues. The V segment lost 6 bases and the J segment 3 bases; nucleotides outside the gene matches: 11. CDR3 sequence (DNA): TGCGCCAGCACATACGGGGGGGAGTTCCTCTACGAGCAGTACTTC. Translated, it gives CASTYGGEFLYEQYF.

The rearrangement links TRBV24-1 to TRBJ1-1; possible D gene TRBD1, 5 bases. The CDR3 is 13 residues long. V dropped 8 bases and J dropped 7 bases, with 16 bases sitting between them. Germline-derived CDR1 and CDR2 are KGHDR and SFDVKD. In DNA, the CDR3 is TGTGCCACCACGGGGACCACGGGGGTTGAAGCTTTCTTT. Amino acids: CATTGTTGVEAFF.

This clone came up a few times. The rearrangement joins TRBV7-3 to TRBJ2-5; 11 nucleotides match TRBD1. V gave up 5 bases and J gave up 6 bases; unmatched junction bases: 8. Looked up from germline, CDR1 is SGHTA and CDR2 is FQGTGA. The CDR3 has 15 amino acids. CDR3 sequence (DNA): TGTGCCAGCAGCCCGGACAGGGGGCTAGGAAAGACCCAGTACTTC. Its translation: CASSPDRGLGKTQYF.

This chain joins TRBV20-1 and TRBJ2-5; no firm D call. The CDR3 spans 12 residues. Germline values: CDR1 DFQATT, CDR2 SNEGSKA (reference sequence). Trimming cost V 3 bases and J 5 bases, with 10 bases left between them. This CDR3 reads CSASKTFETQYF. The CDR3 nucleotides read TGCAGTGCTAGTAAGACTTTTGAGACCCAGTACTTC.

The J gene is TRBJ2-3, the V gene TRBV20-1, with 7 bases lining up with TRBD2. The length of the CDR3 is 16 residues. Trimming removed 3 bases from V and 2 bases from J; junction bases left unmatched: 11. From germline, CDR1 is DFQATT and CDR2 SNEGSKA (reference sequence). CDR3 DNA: TGCAGTGCTAGTGGCGGGGGAGCCCTTTTCACAGATACGCAGTATTTT. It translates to CSASGGGALFTDTQYF.

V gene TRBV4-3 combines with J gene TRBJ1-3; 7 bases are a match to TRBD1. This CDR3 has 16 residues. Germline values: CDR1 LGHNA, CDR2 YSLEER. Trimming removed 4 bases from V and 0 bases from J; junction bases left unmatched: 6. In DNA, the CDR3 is TGCGCCAGCAGCCTTGGACAGGCGGGCTCTGGAAACACCATATATTTT. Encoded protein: CASSLGQAGSGNTIYF.

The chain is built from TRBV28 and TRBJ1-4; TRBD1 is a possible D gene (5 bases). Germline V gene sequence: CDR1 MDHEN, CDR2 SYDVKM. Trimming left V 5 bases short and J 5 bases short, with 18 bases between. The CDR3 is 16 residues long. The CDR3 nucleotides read TGTGCCAGCAGTAACCCTCAGGGAAGTCCCAATGAAAAACTGTTTTTT. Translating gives CASSNPQGSPNEKLFF.

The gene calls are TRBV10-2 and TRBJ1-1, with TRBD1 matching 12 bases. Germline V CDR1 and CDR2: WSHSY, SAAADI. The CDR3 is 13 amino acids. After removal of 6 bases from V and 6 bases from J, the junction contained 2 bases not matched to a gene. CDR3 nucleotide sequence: TGCGCCAGCAGGGGACAGGGGGCATCTGAAGCTTTCTTT. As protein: CASRGQGASEAFF.

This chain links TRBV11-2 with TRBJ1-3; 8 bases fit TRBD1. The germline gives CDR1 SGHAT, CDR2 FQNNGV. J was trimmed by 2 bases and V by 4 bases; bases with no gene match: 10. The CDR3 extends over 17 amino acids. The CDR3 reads CASSSGQGKGAGNTIYF. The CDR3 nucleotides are TGTGCCAGCAGCTCCGGACAGGGCAAGGGTGCTGGAAACACCATATATTTT.

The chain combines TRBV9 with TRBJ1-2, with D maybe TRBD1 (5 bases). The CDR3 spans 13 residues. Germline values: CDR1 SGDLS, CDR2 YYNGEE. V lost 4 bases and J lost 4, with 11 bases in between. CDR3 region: CASSLSGGYGYTF. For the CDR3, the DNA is TGTGCCAGCAGCTTATCCGGGGGCTATGGCTACACCTTC. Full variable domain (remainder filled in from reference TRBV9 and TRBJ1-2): DSGVTQTPKHLITATGQRVTLRCSPRSGDLSVYWYQQSLDQGLQFLIQYYNGEERAKGNILERFSAQQFPDLHSELNLSSLELGDSALYFCASSLSGGYGYTFGSGTRLTVV.

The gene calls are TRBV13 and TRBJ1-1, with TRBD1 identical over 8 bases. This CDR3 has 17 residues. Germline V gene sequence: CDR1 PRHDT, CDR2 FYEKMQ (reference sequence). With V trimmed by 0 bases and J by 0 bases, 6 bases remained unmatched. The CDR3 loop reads CASSLGGTGPLNTEAFF. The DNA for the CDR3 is TGTGCCAGCAGCTTAGGGGGGACAGGCCCACTGAACACTGAAGCTTTCTTT.

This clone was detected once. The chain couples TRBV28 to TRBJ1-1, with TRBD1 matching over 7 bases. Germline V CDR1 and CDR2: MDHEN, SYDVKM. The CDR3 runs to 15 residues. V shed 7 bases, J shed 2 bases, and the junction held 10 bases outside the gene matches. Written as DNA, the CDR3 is TGTGCCAGCACCGGCACAGGGGTGAGTAACACTGAAGCTTTCTTT. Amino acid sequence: CASTGTGVSNTEAFF. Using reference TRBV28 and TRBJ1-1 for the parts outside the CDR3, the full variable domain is DVKVTQSSRYLVKRTGEKVFLECVQDMDHENMFWYRQDPGLGLRLIYFSYDVKMKEKGDIPEGYSVSREKKERFSLILESASTNQTSMYLCASTGTGVSNTEAFFGQGTRLTVV.

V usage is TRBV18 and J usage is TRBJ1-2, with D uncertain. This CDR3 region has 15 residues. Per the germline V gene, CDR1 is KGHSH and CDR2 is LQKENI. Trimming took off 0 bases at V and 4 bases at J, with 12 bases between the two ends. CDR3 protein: CASSPPERSSYGYTF. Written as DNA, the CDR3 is TGTGCCAGCTCACCACCGGAGAGGAGTTCCTATGGCTACACCTTC.

The CDR3 loop is CASSQDLGQFF. The CDR3 DNA follows: TGTGCCAGCAGCCAAGATCTAGGGCAGTTCTTC. The V and J genes are TRBV3-1 (or the pseudogene TRBV3-2) and TRBJ2-1, with D unclear. V was cut by 0 bases and J by 12 bases, with 6 bases left in between. The CDR3 is 11 amino acids. In germline, CDR1 is LGHDT, CDR2 YNNKEL (reference sequence).

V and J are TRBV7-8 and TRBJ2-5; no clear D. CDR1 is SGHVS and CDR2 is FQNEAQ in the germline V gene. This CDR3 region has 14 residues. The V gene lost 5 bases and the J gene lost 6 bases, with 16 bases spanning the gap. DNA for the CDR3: TGTGCCAGCAGCCTCCGTTTGGCCTCCCAGACCCAGTACTTC. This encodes CASSLRLASQTQYF.

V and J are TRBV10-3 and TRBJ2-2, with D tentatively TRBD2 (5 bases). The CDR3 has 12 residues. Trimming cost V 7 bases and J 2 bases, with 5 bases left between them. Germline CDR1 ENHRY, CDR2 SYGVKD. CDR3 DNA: TGTGCCATCACTAGCAACACCGGGGAGCTGTTTTTT. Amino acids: CAITSNTGELFF.

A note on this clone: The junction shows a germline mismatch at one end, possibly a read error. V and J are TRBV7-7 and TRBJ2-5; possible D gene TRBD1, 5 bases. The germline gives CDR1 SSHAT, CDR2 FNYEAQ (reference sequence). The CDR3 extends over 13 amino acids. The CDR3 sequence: CASSFDQGETQYF. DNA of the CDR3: TGTGCTAGCAGCTTCGATCAGGGAGAGACCCAGTACTTC.

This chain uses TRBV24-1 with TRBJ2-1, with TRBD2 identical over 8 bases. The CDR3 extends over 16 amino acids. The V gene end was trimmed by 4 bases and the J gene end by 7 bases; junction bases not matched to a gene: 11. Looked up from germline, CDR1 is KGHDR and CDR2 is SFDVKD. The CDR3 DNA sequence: TGTGCCACCAGTGACGGGGGGGGCGCTTCGGGAAATGAGCAGTTCTTC. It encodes CATSDGGGASGNEQFF.

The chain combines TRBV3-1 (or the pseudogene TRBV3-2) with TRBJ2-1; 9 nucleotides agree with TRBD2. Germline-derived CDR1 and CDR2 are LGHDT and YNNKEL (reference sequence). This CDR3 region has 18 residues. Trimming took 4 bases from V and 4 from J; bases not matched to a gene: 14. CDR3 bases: TGTGCCAGCAGCCTTGAGGTGATGCGGGGGGGCACGTACAATGAGCAGTTCTTC. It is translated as CASSLEVMRGGTYNEQFF.

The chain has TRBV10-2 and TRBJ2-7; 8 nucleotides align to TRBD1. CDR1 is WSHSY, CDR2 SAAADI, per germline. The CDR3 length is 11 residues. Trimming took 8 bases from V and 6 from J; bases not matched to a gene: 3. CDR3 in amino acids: CASGQGREQYV. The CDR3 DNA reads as TGCGCCAGCGGACAGGGTCGCGAGCAGTACGTC.

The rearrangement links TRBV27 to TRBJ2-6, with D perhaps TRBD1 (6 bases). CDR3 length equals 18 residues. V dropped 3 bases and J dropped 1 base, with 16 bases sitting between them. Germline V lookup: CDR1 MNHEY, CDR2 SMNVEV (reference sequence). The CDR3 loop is CASSLAQGSASGANVLTF. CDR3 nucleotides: TGTGCCAGCAGTTTGGCGCAGGGGAGTGCATCTGGGGCCAACGTCCTGACTTTC.

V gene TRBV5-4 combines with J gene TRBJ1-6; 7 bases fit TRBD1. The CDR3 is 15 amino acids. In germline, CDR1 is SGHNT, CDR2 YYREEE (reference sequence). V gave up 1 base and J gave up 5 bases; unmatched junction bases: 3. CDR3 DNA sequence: TGTGCCAGCAGCTTGAAACAGGGGAATAATTCACCCCTCCACTTT. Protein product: CASSLKQGNNSPLHF.

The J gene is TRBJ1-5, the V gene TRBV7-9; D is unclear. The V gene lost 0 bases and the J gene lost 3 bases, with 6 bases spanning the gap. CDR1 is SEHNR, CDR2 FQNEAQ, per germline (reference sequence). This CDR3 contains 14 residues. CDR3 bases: TGTGCCAGCAGCTTAGCGGAGGTCAATCAGCCCCAGCATTTT. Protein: CASSLAEVNQPQHF.

CDR3: CASSPDRPNTEAFF. The CDR3 nucleotides read TGTGCCAGCAGCCCGGACAGACCGAACACTGAAGCTTTCTTT. The rearrangement links TRBV4-2 to TRBJ1-1; the D gene is possibly TRBD1 (6 bases). Germline V lookup: CDR1 LGHNA, CDR2 YNFKEQ. The CDR3 is 14 amino acids. V was cut by 4 bases and J by 1 base, with 10 bases left in between.